This T cell receptor (beta chain) was observed in a study of blood T cells in healthy people across ages. V lost 0 bases and J 5 bases, leaving 20 bases between the germline ends. This CDR3 is built from 17 residues. In germline, CDR1 is SGHRS, CDR2 YFSETQ. A sample-barcoded 5' primer and a J-beta primer mix were used in a second PCR of about 6 to 12 cycles. A single record per CDR3 protein comes from TCRdb applying MiXCR to the 5' RACE reads. This sample has around 320,000 distinct CDR3 sequences, with 25% to 30% found just once. Sequencing was done on a sample of blood. The J gene is TRBJ1-2, the V gene TRBV5-1, with a possible D match to TRBD1 (5 bases). This sequence was found in a woman in her 70s in good health. This CDR3 is CASSLGWLEGTSYGYTF. In nucleotides, the CDR3 is TGCGCCAGCAGCTTGGGCTGGCTGGAAGGGACCAGTTATGGCTACACCTTC.